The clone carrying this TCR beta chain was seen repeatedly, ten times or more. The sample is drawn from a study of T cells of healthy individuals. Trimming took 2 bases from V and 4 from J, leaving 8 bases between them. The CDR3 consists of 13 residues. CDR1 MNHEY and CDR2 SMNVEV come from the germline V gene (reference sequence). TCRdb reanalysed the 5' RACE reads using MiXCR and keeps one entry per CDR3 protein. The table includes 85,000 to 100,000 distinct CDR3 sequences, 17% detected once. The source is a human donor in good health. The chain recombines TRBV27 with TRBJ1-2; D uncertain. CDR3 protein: CASSLTWGYGYTF. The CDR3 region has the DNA TGTGCCAGCAGTTTAACCTGGGGCTATGGCTACACCTTC.